This entry lists 14 T cell receptor beta chains sequenced from one sample in a study of cytomegalovirus exposure and HLA in healthy donors. The PCR employed 60 Vbeta primers together with 13 Jbeta primers. TCRdb keeps only in-frame clones here, not all; method: immunoSEQ multiplex PCR. The listing contains around 100,000 clones. Sequences were obtained from PBMCs. The receptors originated from a man in his thirties or forties in good health and CMV-seronegative.

This chain uses TRBV7-2 with TRBJ1-3, with a possible D match to TRBD1 (5 bases). CDR1 SGHTA and CDR2 FQGNSA come from the germline V gene. Trimming took off 0 bases at V and 7 bases at J, with 10 bases between the two ends. The CDR3 runs to 14 residues. The DNA for the CDR3 is TGTGCCAGCAGCTTAGCAGGTGGGGGGAACACCATATATTTT. It codes for CASSLAGGGNTIYF.

The genes are TRBV5-1 and TRBJ1-2; 9 bases are a match to TRBD1. The length of the CDR3 is 14 residues. V lost 5 bases and J lost 6; bases outside the gene matches: 8. CDR1 and CDR2 (germline): SGHRS, YFSETQ. CDR3 nucleotide sequence: TGCGCCAGCAGTACCGGGACAGGGACGGATGGCTACACCTTC. It translates to CASSTGTGTDGYTF.

J is TRBJ2-1 and V is TRBV7-7, with TRBD1 matching over 7 bases. CDR3 length: 14 residues. The V segment lost 5 bases and the J segment 3 bases; nucleotides outside the gene matches: 4. Looked up from germline, CDR1 is SSHAT and CDR2 is FNYEAQ (reference sequence). The chain's CDR3 is CASSRGQHYNEQFF. The CDR3 nucleotides are TGTGCCAGCAGCCGGGGACAGCACTACAATGAGCAGTTCTTC.

The gene calls are TRBV29-1 and TRBJ1-1; no definite D call. In germline, CDR1 is SQVTM, CDR2 ANQGSEA. V was cut by 4 bases and J by 1 base, with 13 bases left in between. This CDR3 region has 14 residues. The CDR3 DNA reads TGCAGCGTTGCACCGGGAAGTAAGAACACTGAAGCTTTCTTT. Protein: CSVAPGSKNTEAFF.

The chain couples TRBV5-1 to TRBJ2-3; no reliable D call. This CDR3 has 14 residues. The V and J ends lost 2 bases and 1 base respectively, with 8 bases between them. Germline-derived CDR1 and CDR2 are SGHRS and YFSETQ. This CDR3 is CASSFDWGTDTQYF. The CDR3 DNA sequence: TGCGCCAGCAGCTTTGACTGGGGCACAGATACGCAGTATTTT.

This chain links TRBV7-2 with TRBJ2-3, with D hard to call. With 5 bases removed from V and 4 bases from J, the gap between germline ends came to 7 bases. The CDR3 spans 12 residues. Germline loops: CDR1 SGHTA, CDR2 FQGNSA. CDR3 amino acids: CASSPAADTQYF. CDR3 nucleotide sequence: TGTGCCAGCAGCCCCGCGGCAGATACGCAGTATTTT.

The chain links TRBV5-1 to TRBJ1-1; D gene ambiguous. V shed 0 bases and J shed 4 bases, with 10 bases lying between them. Germline CDR1 is SGHRS and CDR2 is YFSETQ. This CDR3 region has 14 residues. The CDR3 DNA reads TGCGCCAGCAGCTTGGAGTCAGGCTCCACTGAAGCTTTCTTT. As protein: CASSLESGSTEAFF.

The CDR3 DNA reads TGTGCCAGCACCTCTTGGCGGGGGGACTCCTACAATGAGCAGTTCTTC. This gives the protein CASTSWRGDSYNEQFF. The V call is TRBV7-8, the J call TRBJ2-1, with TRBD2 matching over 8 bases. CDR1 SGHVS and CDR2 FQNEAQ come from the germline V gene. With V trimmed by 7 bases and J by 0 bases, 8 bases remained unmatched. This CDR3 has 16 residues. The entire variable domain, with the rest obtained from reference TRBV7-8 and TRBJ2-1, is as follows: GAGVSQSPRYKVAKRGQDVALRCDPISGHVSLFWYQQALGQGPEFLTYFQNEAQLDKSGLPSDRFFAERPEGSVSTLKIQRTQQEDSAVYLCASTSWRGDSYNEQFFGPGTRLTVL.

J is TRBJ2-4 and V is TRBV5-4; 7 bases are a match to TRBD1. V shed 6 bases, J shed 0 bases, and the junction held 3 bases outside the gene matches. This CDR3 has 14 residues. The germline V gene encodes CDR1 SGHNT and CDR2 YYREEE (reference sequence). As DNA, the CDR3 is TGTGCCAGCACCACAGGGGAAGCCAAAAACATTCAGTACTTC. This sequence encodes CASTTGEAKNIQYF.

This rearrangement joins TRBV5-4 to TRBJ2-5; a possible D gene is TRBD2 (5 bases). Trimming cost V 2 bases and J 1 base, with 9 bases left between them. From germline, CDR1 is SGHNT and CDR2 YYREEE (reference sequence). The CDR3 runs 14 residues. CDR3 protein: CASSFRRIQETQYF. The CDR3 DNA follows: TGTGCCAGCAGCTTTAGGAGGATCCAAGAGACCCAGTACTTC.

The rearrangement uses TRBV10-3 and TRBJ2-1; D might be TRBD2 (7 bases). Trimming took off 10 bases at V and 4 bases at J, with 26 bases between the two ends. Germline V gene sequence: CDR1 ENHRY, CDR2 SYGVKD. The CDR3 is 17 residues long. The CDR3 spells CATYGGGQNVRYNEQFF. The CDR3 DNA reads as TGTGCCACTTATGGGGGGGGCCAAAATGTTAGATACAATGAGCAGTTCTTC.

The chain uses TRBV5-1 and TRBJ1-2, with 9 bases lining up with TRBD1. V lost 4 bases, J lost 9 bases, and 10 bases stayed unmatched. Germline CDR1 reads SGHRS; CDR2 reads YFSETQ. The CDR3 sequence is 14 residues long. The CDR3: CASSSPGQGSRYTF. The CDR3 DNA sequence: TGCGCCAGCAGCAGCCCGGGACAGGGCAGTCGCTACACCTTC.

The chain uses TRBV5-1 and TRBJ1-1; D is possibly TRBD1 (5 bases). From germline, CDR1 is SGHRS and CDR2 YFSETQ. The length of the CDR3 is 14 residues. Deletions cut 1 base from V and 3 bases from J, with 10 bases between. CDR3 nucleotides: TGCGCCAGCAGCTTGATGGGGGGGGACACTGAAGCTTTCTTT. Translated, it gives CASSLMGGDTEAFF.

The chain uses TRBV11-3 and TRBJ2-6, with TRBD1 as a possible D gene (6 bases). From germline, CDR1 is SGHNT and CDR2 YENEEA. The CDR3 totals 15 residues. V dropped 7 bases and J dropped 6 bases, with 16 bases sitting between them. DNA of the CDR3: TGTGCCAGCAACCGATTTTACAGGGTGGCCAACGTCCTGACTTTC. Protein sequence: CASNRFYRVANVLTF.